This record looks at one T cell receptor (beta chain) sequence and its context. Its antigen is currently unknown. This sample was included in a study of cytomegalovirus exposure and HLA in healthy donors. Study findings and constraints: It was reportedly the case that the classifier diagnosed cytomegalovirus status with high specificity and sensitivity.

The study ran its PCR with 60 Vbeta and 13 Jbeta primers. Data came from immunoSEQ multiplex PCR; TCRdb stores just in-frame clones and leaves some out. The table shows about 200,000 clones, with about 83% occurring only once. The CDR3 extends over 14 amino acids. The ends were cut back, 4 bases at V and 3 bases at J, with 13 bases in the middle. The germline CDR1 and CDR2 sequences are MGHRA and YSYEKL. This TCR was recovered from a man aged 40-49 years in good health and CMV-seronegative. The specimen sequenced was PBMCs. V and J are TRBV4-1 and TRBJ2-7, with D perhaps TRBD1 (7 bases). CDR3 region: CASSPNRGGYEQYF. In DNA form, the CDR3 reads TGCGCCAGCAGCCCCAACAGGGGAGGCTACGAGCAGTACTTC.